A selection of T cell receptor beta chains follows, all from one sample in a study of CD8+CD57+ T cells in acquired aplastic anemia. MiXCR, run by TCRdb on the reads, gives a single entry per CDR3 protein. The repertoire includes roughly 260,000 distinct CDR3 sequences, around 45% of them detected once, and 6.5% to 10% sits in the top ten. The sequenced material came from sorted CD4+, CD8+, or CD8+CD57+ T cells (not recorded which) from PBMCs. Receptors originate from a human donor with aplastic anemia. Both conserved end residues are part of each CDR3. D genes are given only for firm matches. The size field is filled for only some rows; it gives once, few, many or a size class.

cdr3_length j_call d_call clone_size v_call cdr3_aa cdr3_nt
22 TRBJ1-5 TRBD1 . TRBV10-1 CASVHRPLTGGKGKYSNQPQHF TGCGCCAGCGTCCACCGGCCGTTAACAGGGGGAAAGGGAAAGTATAGCAATCAGCCCCAGCATTTT
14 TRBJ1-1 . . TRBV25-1 CASMSGVWGYGTFF .
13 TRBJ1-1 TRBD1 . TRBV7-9 CASSLAGQSEAFF TGTGCCAGCAGCTTAGCGGGACAGAGTGAAGCTTTCTTT
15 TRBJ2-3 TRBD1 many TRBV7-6 CASSPGTGSVDTQYF TGTGCCAGCAGCCCCGGGACAGGGTCGGTAGATACGCAGTATTTT
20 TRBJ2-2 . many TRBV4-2 CASSQDQEGTTEMGTGELFF TGTGCCAGCAGCCAAGATCAAGAGGGTACGACGGAAATGGGTACCGGGGAGCTGTTTTTT
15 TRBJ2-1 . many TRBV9 CASSRGGEPYNEQFF TGTGCCAGCAGCAGAGGGGGGGAGCCTTACAATGAGCAGTTCTTC
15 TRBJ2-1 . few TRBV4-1 CASRRRAGTLNEQFF TGCGCCAGCAGACGCAGGGCCGGGACCCTAAATGAGCAGTTCTTC
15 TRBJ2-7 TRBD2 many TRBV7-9 CASSPPGGSSYEQYF TGTGCCAGCAGCCCCCCGGGCGGGAGCTCCTACGAGCAGTACTTC
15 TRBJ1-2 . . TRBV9 CASSVAGGAERGYTF TGTGCCAGCAGCGTAGCAGGCGGGGCGGAGAGGGGGTACACCTTC
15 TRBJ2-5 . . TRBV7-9 CASSSGAWYQETQYF TGTGCCAGCAGCTCTGGGGCTTGGTACCAAGAGACCCAGTACTTC
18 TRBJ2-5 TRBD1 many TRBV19 CASSIRTWGDREEETQYF TGTGCCAGTAGTATAAGAACTTGGGGGGACAGGGAAGAAGAGACCCAGTACTTC
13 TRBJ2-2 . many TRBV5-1 CASSFVGAGELFF TGCGCCAGCAGCTTCGTGGGAGCGGGGGAGCTGTTTTTT
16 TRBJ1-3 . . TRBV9 CASSRLGRSSGDTIYF TGTGCCAGCAGCCGATTGGGACGAAGCTCTGGAGACACCATATATTTT
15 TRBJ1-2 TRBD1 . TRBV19 CASSIAGTGVYGYIF TGTGCCAGTAGTATCGCCGGGACAGGGGTCTATGGCTACATCTTC
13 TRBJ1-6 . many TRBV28 CASSYLDGSPLHF TGTGCCAGCAGTTACTTAGATGGATCACCCCTCCACTTT
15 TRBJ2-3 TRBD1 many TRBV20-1 CSAMGSQTGTDTQYF TGCAGTGCAATGGGATCACAGACAGGGACAGATACGCAGTATTTT
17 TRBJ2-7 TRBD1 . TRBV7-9 CASSFQLGQGRPYEQYF TGTGCCAGCAGCTTTCAACTCGGACAGGGGCGACCCTACGAGCAGTACTTC
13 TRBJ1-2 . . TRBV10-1 CASSEMGVYGYTF TGCGCCAGCAGTGAAATGGGGGTCTATGGCTACACCTTC
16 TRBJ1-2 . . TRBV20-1 CSAPPRGGSSNYGYTF TGCAGTGCGCCACCACGGGGGGGCAGCTCTAACTATGGCTACACCTTC
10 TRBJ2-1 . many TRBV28 CASSRNEQFF TGTGCCAGCAGTCGTAATGAGCAGTTCTTC
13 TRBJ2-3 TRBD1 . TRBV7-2 CASSLGQGDTQYF TGTGCCAGCAGCTTAGGACAGGGTGATACGCAGTATTTT
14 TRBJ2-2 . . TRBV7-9 CASSYTYRGGELFF TGTGCCAGCAGCTACACCTACCGAGGCGGGGAGCTGTTTTTT
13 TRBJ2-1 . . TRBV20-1 CSARGTEYDEQFF TGCAGTGCTAGGGGGACTGAGTACGATGAGCAGTTCTTC
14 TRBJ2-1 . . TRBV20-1 CSAAYVPTNNEQFF TGCAGTGCTGCCTACGTACCCACAAACAATGAGCAGTTCTTC
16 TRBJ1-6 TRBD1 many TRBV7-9 CASSFDGQGDNSPLHF TGTGCCAGCAGCTTCGATGGACAGGGAGATAATTCACCCCTCCACTTT
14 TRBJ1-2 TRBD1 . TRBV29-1 CSASAGGAVYGYTF TGCAGCGCTTCTGCAGGGGGCGCGGTCTATGGCTACACCTTC
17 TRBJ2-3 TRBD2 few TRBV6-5 CASREHTGLAMEDTQYF TGTGCCAGCAGAGAACACACCGGACTAGCGATGGAAGATACGCAGTATTTT
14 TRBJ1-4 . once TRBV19 CASSAYGLGEKLFF TGTGCCAGTAGCGCGTACGGCCTTGGTGAAAAACTGTTTTTT
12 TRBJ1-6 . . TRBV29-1 CSVGRERSPLHF TGCAGCGTGGGGAGGGAGCGCTCACCCCTCCACTTT
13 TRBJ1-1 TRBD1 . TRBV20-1 CSAWTGAITEAFF TGCAGTGCTTGGACAGGGGCTATCACTGAAGCTTTCTTT
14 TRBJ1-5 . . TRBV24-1 CATSSGSGNQPQHF TGTGCCACCAGTAGTGGGTCGGGCAATCAGCCCCAGCATTTT
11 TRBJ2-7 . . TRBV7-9 CASSGVDEQYF TGTGCCAGCAGCGGGGTCGACGAGCAGTACTTC
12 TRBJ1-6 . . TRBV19 CASGTADSPLHF TGTGCCAGCGGGACGGCCGACTCACCCCTCCACTTT
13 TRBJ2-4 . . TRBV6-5 CASSYREGNIQYF TGTGCCAGCAGCTACAGGGAGGGTAACATTCAGTACTTC
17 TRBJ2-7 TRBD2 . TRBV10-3 CAISWTSGRPYSYEQYF TGTGCCATCAGTTGGACTAGCGGGAGGCCATACTCCTACGAGCAGTACTTC
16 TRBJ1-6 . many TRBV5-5 CASSSPPLRANSPLHF TGTGCCAGCAGCTCACCACCCCTCAGGGCGAATTCACCCCTCCACTTT
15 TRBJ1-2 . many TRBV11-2 CASSPLSGFNYGYTF TGTGCCAGCAGCCCCCTGAGTGGCTTCAACTATGGCTACACCTTC
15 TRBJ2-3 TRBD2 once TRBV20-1 CSAPRTSGGTDTQYF TGCAGTGCACCTAGGACTAGCGGGGGAACAGATACGCAGTATTTT
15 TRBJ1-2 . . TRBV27 CASREQDGLNYGYTF TGTGCCAGCAGGGAGCAGGACGGTTTAAACTATGGCTACACCTTC
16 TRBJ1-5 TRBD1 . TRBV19 CASSNPDRASNQPQHF TGTGCCAGTAGTAATCCTGACAGGGCTAGCAATCAGCCCCAGCATTTT
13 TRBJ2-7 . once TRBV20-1 CSAARDGTYEQYF TGCAGTGCTGCTAGGGACGGCACCTACGAGCAGTACTTC
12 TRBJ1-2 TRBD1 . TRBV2 CASSESGGGYTF TGTGCCAGCAGTGAATCAGGGGGTGGCTACACCTTC
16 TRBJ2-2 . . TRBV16 CASSQSTGQNTGELFF TGTGCCAGCAGCCAATCAACAGGGCAGAACACCGGGGAGCTGTTTTTT
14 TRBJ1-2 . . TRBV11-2 CASSPMGETYGYTF TGTGCCAGCAGCCCCATGGGCGAAACCTATGGCTACACCTTC
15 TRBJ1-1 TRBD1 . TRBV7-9 CASSLVGTANTEAFF TGTGCCAGCAGCTTAGTGGGGACAGCGAACACTGAAGCCTTCTTT
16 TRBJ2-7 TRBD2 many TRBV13 CASSLGLLAWPYEQYF TGTGCCAGCAGCTTAGGTTTACTAGCGTGGCCCTACGAGCAGTACTTC
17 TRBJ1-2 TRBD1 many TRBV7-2 CASRGTGQGLTSYGYTF TGTGCCAGCAGGGGGACGGGACAGGGGTTAACGTCCTATGGCTACACCTTC
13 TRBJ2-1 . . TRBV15 CATSREGFNEQFF TGTGCCACCAGCAGAGAAGGATTCAATGAGCAGTTCTTC